The rows below give T cell receptor beta chains drawn from one sample of a study of T cell clonotyping in hematopoietic cell transplantation. Sequenced by immunoSEQ multiplex PCR; TCRdb stores in-frame clones only, minus some. This sample yields around 24,000 clones, of which around 83% are seen a single time; approximately 22% belongs to the top ten. The sequencing here drew on peripheral blood mononuclear cells, taken before stem cell transplant. These receptor sequences come from a woman aged 55-70 years with acute myeloid leukemia. Some clones in this sample may be carry-over from other donors' samples. The CDR3 runs from the conserved cysteine through the conserved F or W. Fields, in order: J gene, D gene, V gene, CDR3 length, CDR3 DNA, CDR3 protein. D genes are given only for firm matches.

J: TRBJ2-4; D: .; V: TRBV6-5; length: 14; DNA: TGTGCCAGCAGAGAGGGAGTAGCCAAAAACATTCAGTACTTC; CDR3: CASREGVAKNIQYF
J: TRBJ2-3; D: .; V: TRBV2; length: 13; DNA: TGTGCCAGCAGGGCGAGGTCCACAGATACGCAGTATTTT; CDR3: CASRARSTDTQYF
J: TRBJ1-5; D: .; V: TRBV25-1; length: 14; DNA: TGTGCCAGCAGTGAGCGGCAGCATAATCAGCCCCAGCATTTT; CDR3: CASSERQHNQPQHF
J: TRBJ1-5; D: .; V: TRBV6-1; length: 13; DNA: TGTGCCAGCAGTGAACAATCACATCAGCCCCAGCATTTT; CDR3: CASSEQSHQPQHF
J: TRBJ2-5; D: .; V: TRBV25-1; length: 15; DNA: TGTGCCAGCAGTGAAACTAGGGGGAGGAAGGAGACCCAGTACTTC; CDR3: CASSETRGRKETQYF
J: TRBJ2-7; D: .; V: TRBV7-6; length: 15; DNA: TGTGCCAGCAGCCTTACAGAACTAGCCACCTACGAGCAGTACTTC; CDR3: CASSLTELATYEQYF
J: TRBJ1-2; D: TRBD1; V: TRBV28; length: 15; DNA: TGTGCCAGCAGTTCTCCAAGACAGGGGCGGCACAGCTACACCTTC; CDR3: CASSSPRQGRHSYTF
J: TRBJ2-1; D: TRBD2; V: TRBV29-1; length: 14; DNA: TGCAGCGTTGTTCCGACTAGCGGGAGTCTTGAGCAGTTCTTC; CDR3: CSVVPTSGSLEQFF
J: TRBJ1-1; D: .; V: TRBV7-3; length: 13; DNA: TGTGCCAGCAGCTTAGGGGGGGACACTGAAGCTTTCTTT; CDR3: CASSLGGDTEAFF
J: TRBJ1-1; D: TRBD1; V: TRBV6-4; length: 16; DNA: TGTGCCAGCTCTCCCAGAGGCGACAGGGAAGGGGCTGAAGCTTTCTTT; CDR3: CASSPRGDREGAEAFF